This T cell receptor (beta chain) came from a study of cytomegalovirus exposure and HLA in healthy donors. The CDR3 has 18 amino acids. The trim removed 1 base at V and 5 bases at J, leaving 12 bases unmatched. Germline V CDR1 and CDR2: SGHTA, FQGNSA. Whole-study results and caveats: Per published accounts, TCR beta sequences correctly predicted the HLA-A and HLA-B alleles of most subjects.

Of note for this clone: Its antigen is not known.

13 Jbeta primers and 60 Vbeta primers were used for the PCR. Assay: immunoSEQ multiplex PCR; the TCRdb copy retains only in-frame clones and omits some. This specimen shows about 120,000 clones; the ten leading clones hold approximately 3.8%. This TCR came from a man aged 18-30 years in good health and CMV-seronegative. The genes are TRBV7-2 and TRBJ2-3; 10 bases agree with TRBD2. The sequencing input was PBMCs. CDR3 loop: CASSLVIVGAGGLDTQYF. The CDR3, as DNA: TGTGCCAGCAGCTTAGTTATTGTTGGAGCGGGAGGGCTAGATACGCAGTATTTT. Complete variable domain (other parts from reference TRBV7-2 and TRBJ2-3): GAGVSQSPSNKVTEKGKDVELRCDPISGHTALYWYRQSLGQGLEFLIYFQGNSAPDKSGLPSDRFSAERTGGSVSTLTIQRTQQEDSAVYLCASSLVIVGAGGLDTQYFGPGTRLTVL.